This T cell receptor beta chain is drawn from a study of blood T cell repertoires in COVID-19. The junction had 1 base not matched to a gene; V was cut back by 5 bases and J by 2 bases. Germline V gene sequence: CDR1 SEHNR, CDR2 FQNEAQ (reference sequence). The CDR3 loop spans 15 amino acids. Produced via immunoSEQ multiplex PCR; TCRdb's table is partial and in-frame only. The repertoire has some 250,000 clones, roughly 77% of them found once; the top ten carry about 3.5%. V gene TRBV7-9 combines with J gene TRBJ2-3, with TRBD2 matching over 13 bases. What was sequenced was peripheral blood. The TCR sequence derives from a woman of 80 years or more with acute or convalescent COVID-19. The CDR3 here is CASSTSGGATDTQYF. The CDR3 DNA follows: TGTGCCAGCAGCACTAGCGGGGGGGCCACAGATACGCAGTATTTT.